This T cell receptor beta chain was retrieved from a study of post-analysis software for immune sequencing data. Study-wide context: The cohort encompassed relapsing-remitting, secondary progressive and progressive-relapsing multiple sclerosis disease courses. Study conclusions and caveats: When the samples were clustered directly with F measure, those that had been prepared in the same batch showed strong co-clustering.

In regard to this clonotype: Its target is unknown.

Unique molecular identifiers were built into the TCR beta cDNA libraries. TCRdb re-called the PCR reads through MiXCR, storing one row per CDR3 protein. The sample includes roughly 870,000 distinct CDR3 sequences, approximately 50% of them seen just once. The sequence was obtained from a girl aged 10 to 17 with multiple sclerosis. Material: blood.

CDR3 protein: CASSQASGRPEAFF. In DNA form, the CDR3 reads TGTGCCAGCAGCCAAGCCTCGGGGCGACCTGAAGCTTTCTTT. The rearrangement uses TRBV3-1 and TRBJ1-1, with D perhaps TRBD1 (5 bases). The germline V gene encodes CDR1 LGHDT and CDR2 YNNKEL (reference sequence). The CDR3 totals 14 residues. V was shortened by 1 base and J by 6 bases, with 12 bases between the two germline ends. The full variable domain, with the rest looked up from reference TRBV3-1 and TRBJ1-1, is DTAVSQTPKYLVTQMGNDKSIKCEQNLGHDTMYWYKQDSKKFLKIMFSYNNKELIINETVPNRFSPKSPDKAHLNLHINSLELGDSAVYFCASSQASGRPEAFFGQGTRLTVV.